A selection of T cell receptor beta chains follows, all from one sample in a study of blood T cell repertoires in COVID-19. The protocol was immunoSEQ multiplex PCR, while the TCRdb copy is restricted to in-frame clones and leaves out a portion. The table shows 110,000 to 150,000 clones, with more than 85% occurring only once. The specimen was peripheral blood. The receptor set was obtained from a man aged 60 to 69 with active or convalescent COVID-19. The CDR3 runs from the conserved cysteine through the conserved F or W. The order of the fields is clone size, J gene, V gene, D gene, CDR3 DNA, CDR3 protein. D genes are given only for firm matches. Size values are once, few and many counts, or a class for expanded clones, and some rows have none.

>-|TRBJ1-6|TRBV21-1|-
TGTGCCAGCTCGGGGGGGTCACCCCTCCACTTT
CASSGGSPLHF
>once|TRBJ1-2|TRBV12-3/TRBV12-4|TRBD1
TGTGCCAGCAGTCCACAGGGGAGCTATGGCTACACCTTC
CASSPQGSYGYTF
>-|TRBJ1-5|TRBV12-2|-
TGTGCAAGTCGCCGCGGACAGAGAGTGTATAGCAATCAGCCCCAGCATTTT
CASRRGQRVYSNQPQHF
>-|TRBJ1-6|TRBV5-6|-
TGTGCCAGCAGTCCCCTTCGACCCGAGGGTTCACCCCTCCACTTT
CASSPLRPEGSPLHF
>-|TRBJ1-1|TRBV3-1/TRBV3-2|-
TGTGCCAGCAGCCAAGTAGGGGTTATAGCTTTCTTT
CASSQVGVIAFF
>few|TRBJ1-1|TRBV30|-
TGTGCCTCGACCCTTGGAGGGTTGGCCGAAGCTTTCTTT
CASTLGGLAEAFF
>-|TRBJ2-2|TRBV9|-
TGTGCCAGCAGCGTTGACAGTACCGGGGAGCTGTTTTTT
CASSVDSTGELFF
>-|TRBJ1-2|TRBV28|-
TGTGCCAGCAGTGCCGCAGGGGCCGTTCCCTATGGCTACACCTTC
CASSAAGAVPYGYTF
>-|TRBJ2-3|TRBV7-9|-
TGTGCCAGCAGCTTAGGGGCAGGTGCGGATACGCAGTATTTT
CASSLGAGADTQYF
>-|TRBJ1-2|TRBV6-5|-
TGTGCCAGCAGTTCGGGGTATGGCTACACCTTC
CASSSGYGYTF
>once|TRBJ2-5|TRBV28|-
TGTGCCACCTATCACAGGGTTCTAAAGACCCAGTACTTC
CATYHRVLKTQYF
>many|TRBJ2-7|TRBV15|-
TGTGCCACCAGCAGAGGTTCAGGAACCTACGAGCAGTACTTC
CATSRGSGTYEQYF
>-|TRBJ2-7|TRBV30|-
TGTGCCTGGAGTTTCCCCACGGGTCGGGGATACTTC
CAWSFPTGRGYF
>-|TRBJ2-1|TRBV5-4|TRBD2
TGTGCCAGCAGCGTCGGGGGGGCCTTAAACAATGAGCAGTTCTTC
CASSVGGALNNEQFF
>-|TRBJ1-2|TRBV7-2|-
TGTGCCAGCAGCACTCGTCAGGAGGGTAGCTACACCTTC
CASSTRQEGSYTF
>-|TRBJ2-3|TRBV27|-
TGTGCCAGCAGCATTGAGCAGACTACTTACACAGATACGCAGTATTTT
CASSIEQTTYTDTQYF
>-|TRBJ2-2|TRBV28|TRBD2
TGTGCCAGCAGTACTCGATTACTAGCGGGAGAATCAACCGGGGAGCTGTTTTTT
CASSTRLLAGESTGELFF
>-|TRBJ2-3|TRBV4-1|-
TGCGCCAGCAGCCGCAGTCCAGGCACAGATACGCAGTATTTT
CASSRSPGTDTQYF
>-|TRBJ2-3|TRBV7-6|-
TGTGCCAGCAGCTTTTCGGATACGCAGTATTTT
CASSFSDTQYF
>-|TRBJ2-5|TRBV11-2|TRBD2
TGTGCCAGCAGCTTAAAGGGTCAGCGGGAGTACCAAGAGACCCAGTACTTC
CASSLKGQREYQETQYF